This TCR beta chain was identified in a study of blood T cell repertoires in COVID-19. Study summary: Specimens from acute and convalescent COVID-19 originated in the United States, Italy and Spain. T cells, B-cell-depleted T cells, or PBMCs provided the cDNA or gDNA that served as material.

Per the original data handling: Amplifying reference gene primers gave estimates of nucleated cell counts. Generated by immunoSEQ multiplex PCR, the TCRdb table keeps only in-frame clones and is missing some. V, J and clone size are those of that table, while D and trimming were read from the DNA. This table has nearly 200,000 clones, around nine tenths appearing once. The TCR originated in a woman between 40 and 55 years old who had recovered from COVID-19. The sample taken for sequencing was peripheral blood.

Here the CDR3 DNA reads TGTGCCACCGGAGGAGAAATGAACACTGAAGCTTTCTTT. It encodes CATGGEMNTEAFF. V usage is TRBV19 and J usage is TRBJ1-1, with D unresolved. Germline CDR1 reads LNHDA; CDR2 reads SQIVND (reference sequence). The V end lost 10 bases, the J end lost 0 bases, and 12 bases lay between the germline ends. The CDR3 spans 13 residues.